This TCR beta chain is drawn from a study of T cell responses to AZD1222 COVID-19 vaccine. This table comes from immunoSEQ multiplex PCR, and its TCRdb copy is limited to in-frame clones, with some not included. The table records over 100,000 clones, about 90% of them present only once. On this clone: Antigen unknown.

Findings and caveats of the study: Of spike-specific TCRs, nearly half reportedly target regions left unmutated in variants. Increased Spike-specific TCR breadth and depth were observed after two AZD1222 doses. Among AZD1222 vaccinees, only 5 or 6 were seropositive at baseline.

Trimming at V came to 4 bases and at J to 4 bases, leaving 22 bases not matched to a gene. CDR1 and CDR2 (germline): KGHSH, LQKENI. The CDR3 loop spans 20 amino acids. This specimen consisted of peripheral blood, obtained on day 0 of AZD1222 vaccination. The source of this sequence is an adult in good health. This chain connects TRBV18 to TRBJ1-1; 9 bases are a match to TRBD1. The CDR3 sequence is CASSQSRSRTGEIGRTEAFF. The CDR3, as DNA: TGTGCCAGCTCACAATCCCGGTCCCGGACAGGGGAGATAGGACGCACTGAAGCTTTCTTT.